Reported below is one T cell receptor (beta chain). Its antigen is not identified. Using immunoSEQ multiplex PCR, the repertoire was profiled, and TCRdb retains in-frame clones only, with some absent. Of 2,500 to 3,000 clones listed, 69% are singletons. These data originate in a study of CD8 T cell repertoires and HIV-1 epitope variants. Background on the study: Separate from the cultures, 1M uncultured T cells served as baseline.

Per the germline V gene, CDR1 is MDHEN and CDR2 is SYDVKM. The length of the CDR3 is 12 residues. With 4 bases clipped from V and 8 bases from J, the junction kept 2 bases outside the gene matches. Points from the study as a whole: No clonotypes responded to the TAALDMSHF plasma variant; about five recognized KF9, one HW9. The assay identified only TCR beta chains of antigen-proliferating T cells.

The TCR sequence derives from a male donor with HIV. Input material: cultured CD8+ T cells derived from PBMCs. The chain carries TRBV28 and TRBJ2-4; TRBD2 matches 7 bases. The CDR3 region is CASSWGRDIQYF. CDR3 coding DNA: TGTGCCAGCAGTTGGGGGAGGGACATTCAGTACTTC.